Shown below are 13 T cell receptor beta chains from a single sample sequenced in a study of human T cells and chemical hapten exposure. One entry per CDR3 protein, called by TCRdb with MiXCR from the RACE reads. The sample records about 360,000 distinct CDR3 sequences, about 4.8% being singletons. Indicated time point: patch test 1, 2 weeks after DPC sensitization. Treatment defined: therapeutic diphenylcyclopropenone sensitization with weekly scalp DPC. Specimen: whole blood, collected in connection with sensitization to the hapten diphenylcyclopropenone (DPC). These receptors were collected from a woman aged 45-65 years with alopecia areata. Some clones in this sample may be carry-over from other donors' samples.

The J gene is TRBJ1-2, the V gene TRBV4-3; D unresolved. The germline V and J ends were trimmed by 0 bases and 5 bases, with 10 bases remaining between them. This CDR3 spans 14 amino acids. CDR1 is LGHNA and CDR2 is YSLEER in the germline V gene. The CDR3 nucleotides read TGCGCCAGCAGCCAAGATACAGCTTCTTATGGCTACACCTTC. Encoded protein: CASSQDTASYGYTF.

This clonotype was observed many times. The chain is built from TRBV12-5 and TRBJ1-1, with 8 bases fitting TRBD1. The junction had 9 bases not matched to a gene; V was cut back by 6 bases and J by 3 bases. Germline V gene data show CDR1 as LGHNT and CDR2 as FRNRAP. The CDR3 spans 15 residues. Here the CDR3 DNA reads TGTGCTAGTGGGCAAGGACAGGGTCTTGACACTGAAGCTTTCTTT. Amino acid sequence: CASGQGQGLDTEAFF.

The chain links TRBV6-6 to TRBJ2-3; no clear D gene. Germline V lookup: CDR1 MNHNY, CDR2 SVGAGI (reference sequence). With 6 bases removed from V and 0 bases from J, the gap between germline ends came to 10 bases. The CDR3 is 14 residues long. The CDR3 protein is CASRVPWSTDTQYF. CDR3 sequence (DNA): TGTGCCAGCAGAGTGCCGTGGAGCACAGATACGCAGTATTTT.

The DNA of the CDR3 is TGTGCCATCAAACAGGGGCGCGGGGTTGAGAATTCACCCCTCCACTTT. It specifies CAIKQGRGVENSPLHF. V is TRBV10-3 and J is TRBJ1-6; TRBD1 aligns across 7 bases. CDR3 length: 16 residues. J lost 7 bases, V lost 7 bases, and 13 bases had no gene match. Looked up from germline, CDR1 is ENHRY and CDR2 is SYGVKD.

The CDR3 reads CASSLTWINTEAFF. DNA of the CDR3: TGTGCCAGCAGCTTGACTTGGATTAACACTGAAGCTTTCTTT. This chain joins TRBV5-6 and TRBJ1-1; D ambiguous. Trimming left V 1 base short and J 2 bases short, with 9 bases between. The CDR3 totals 14 residues. From germline, CDR1 is SGHDT and CDR2 YYEEEE.

This clonotype has only a few counts. This chain links TRBV2 with TRBJ1-1; the match to TRBD1 covers 8 bases. The CDR3 runs 14 residues. The V gene end was trimmed by 6 bases and the J gene end by 4 bases; junction bases not matched to a gene: 7. Germline V lookup: CDR1 SNHLY, CDR2 FYNNEI. DNA of the CDR3: TGTGCCAGCAGAATAGGACAGGGTTTCACTGAAGCTTTCTTT. This encodes CASRIGQGFTEAFF.

Many counts were recorded for this clonotype. The chain couples TRBV5-1 to TRBJ2-3; D is ambiguous. The CDR3 covers 14 residues. Trimming cost V 2 bases and J 6 bases, with 13 bases left between them. Germline V lookup: CDR1 SGHRS, CDR2 YFSETQ. In DNA, the CDR3 is TGCGCCAGCAGCTTAACGGGTAGTAGTGATACGCAGTATTTT. Protein sequence: CASSLTGSSDTQYF.

Only a few counts were recorded for this clonotype. V is TRBV5-1 and J is TRBJ2-5; a weak D match, TRBD1 (5 bases). CDR1 and CDR2 from the germline V gene are SGHRS and YFSETQ. The CDR3 covers 13 residues. Trimming shortened V by 1 base and J by 3 bases, and 7 bases separated the two germline ends. The CDR3, as DNA: TGCGCCAGCAGCTTGACGACAGAAGAGACCCAGTACTTC. This encodes CASSLTTEETQYF.

This clonotype was seen repeatedly, ten times or more. The gene calls are TRBV3-1 and TRBJ2-7; no reliable D call. CDR3 length: 11 amino acids. The V end lost 1 base, the J end lost 5 bases, and 3 bases lay between the germline ends. CDR1 is LGHDT, CDR2 YNNKEL, per germline (reference sequence). CDR3 bases: TGTGCCAGCAGCCAAGTCCACGAGCAGTACTTC. Translated, it gives CASSQVHEQYF.

This clonotype was seen ten or more times. The chain links TRBV4-3 to TRBJ2-1, with TRBD2 identical over 7 bases. CDR3 size: 13 residues. Germline V CDR1 and CDR2: LGHNA, YSLEER. V shed 4 bases and J 9 bases; nucleotides not matched to a gene: 6. The CDR3 is CASSRTSYFEQFF. DNA of the CDR3: TGCGCCAGCAGCCGGACTAGTTATTTTGAGCAGTTCTTC.

This clonotype has a count of ten or more. The chain has TRBV9 and TRBJ2-3; TRBD1 might be the D (5 bases). Trimming left V 0 bases short and J 2 bases short, with 13 bases between. There are 16 residues in the CDR3. The V gene's germline CDR1 is SGDLS and CDR2 YYNGEE. The CDR3 loop reads CASSVGGRGTTDTQYF. The DNA of the CDR3 is TGTGCCAGCAGCGTAGGGGGCCGCGGAACCACAGATACGCAGTATTTT.

In this sample, this clonotype turned up many times. CDR3 region: CASRDGTGDYGYTF. The DNA for the CDR3 is TGTGCCAGCCGCGATGGGACAGGGGACTATGGCTACACCTTC. This chain uses TRBV6-1 with TRBJ1-2; 10 bases match TRBD1. The CDR3 extends over 14 amino acids. Germline CDR1 and CDR2: MNHNS and SASEGT. J gave up 3 bases and V 8 bases, and 6 bases lay outside the gene matches.

This clonotype was counted ten times or more. This chain joins TRBV28 and TRBJ2-5; D unresolved. There are 14 residues in the CDR3. The germline V gene has CDR1 MDHEN and CDR2 SYDVKM. Trimming left V 6 bases short and J 2 bases short, with 13 bases between. CDR3 bases: TGTGCCAGCAGCTCCTCCCGGCCGCAAGAGACCCAGTACTTC. It yields the protein CASSSSRPQETQYF.